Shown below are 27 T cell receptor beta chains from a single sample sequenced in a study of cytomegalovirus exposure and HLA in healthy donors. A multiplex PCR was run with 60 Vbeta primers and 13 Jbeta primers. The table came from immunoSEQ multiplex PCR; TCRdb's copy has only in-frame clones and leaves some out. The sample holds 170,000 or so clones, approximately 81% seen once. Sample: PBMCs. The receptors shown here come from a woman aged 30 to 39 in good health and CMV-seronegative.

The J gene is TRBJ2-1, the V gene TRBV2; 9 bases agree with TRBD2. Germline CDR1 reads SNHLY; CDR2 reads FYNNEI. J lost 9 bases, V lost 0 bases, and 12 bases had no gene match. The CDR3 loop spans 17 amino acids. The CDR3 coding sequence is TGTGCCAGCAGTGAAGCGGAAGGGCTAGCGGGATGGGGTGAGCAGTTCTTC. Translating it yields CASSEAEGLAGWGEQFF.

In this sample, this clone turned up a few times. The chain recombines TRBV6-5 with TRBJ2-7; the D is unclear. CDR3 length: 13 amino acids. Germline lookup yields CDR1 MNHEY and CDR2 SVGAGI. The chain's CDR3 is CFFKQKAAYEQYF. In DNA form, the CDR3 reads TGTTTTTTCAAGCAGAAGGCGGCATACGAGCAGTACTTC.

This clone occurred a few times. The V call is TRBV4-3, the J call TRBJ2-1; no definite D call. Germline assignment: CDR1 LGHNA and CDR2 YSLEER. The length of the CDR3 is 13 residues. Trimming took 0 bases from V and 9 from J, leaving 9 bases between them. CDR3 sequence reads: CASSQDPRVEQFF. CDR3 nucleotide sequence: TGCGCCAGCAGCCAAGATCCCCGGGTTGAGCAGTTCTTC.

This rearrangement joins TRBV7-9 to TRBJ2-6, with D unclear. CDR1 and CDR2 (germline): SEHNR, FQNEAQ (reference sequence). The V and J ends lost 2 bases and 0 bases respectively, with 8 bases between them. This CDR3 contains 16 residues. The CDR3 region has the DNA TGTGCCAGCAGCTTAAGAGTTGCCTCTGGGGCCAACGTCCTGACTTTC. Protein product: CASSLRVASGANVLTF.

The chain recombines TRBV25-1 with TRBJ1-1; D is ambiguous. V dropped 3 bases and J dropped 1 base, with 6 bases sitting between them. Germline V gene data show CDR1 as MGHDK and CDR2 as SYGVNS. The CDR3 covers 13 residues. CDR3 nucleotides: TGTGCCAGCAGTGACAGTACGAACACTGAAGCTTTCTTT. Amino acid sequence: CASSDSTNTEAFF. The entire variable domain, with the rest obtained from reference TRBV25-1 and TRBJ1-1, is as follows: EADIYQTPRYLVIGTGKKITLECSQTMGHDKMYWYQQDPGMELHLIHYSYGVNSTEKGDLSSESTVSRIRTEHFPLTLESARPSHTSQYLCASSDSTNTEAFFGQGTRLTVV.

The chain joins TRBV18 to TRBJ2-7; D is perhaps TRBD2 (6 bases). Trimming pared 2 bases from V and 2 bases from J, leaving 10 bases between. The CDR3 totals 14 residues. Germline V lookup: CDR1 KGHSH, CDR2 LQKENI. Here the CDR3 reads CASSPGGKTYEQYF. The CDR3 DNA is TGTGCCAGCTCACCAGGAGGGAAAACCTACGAGCAGTACTTC.

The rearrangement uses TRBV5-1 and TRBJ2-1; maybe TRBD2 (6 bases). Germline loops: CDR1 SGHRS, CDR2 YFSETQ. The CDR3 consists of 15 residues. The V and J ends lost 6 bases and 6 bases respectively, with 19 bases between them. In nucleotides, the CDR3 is TGCGCCAGCACCCATAGCGGCCGAGAGGGCAATGAGCAGTTCTTC. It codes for CASTHSGREGNEQFF. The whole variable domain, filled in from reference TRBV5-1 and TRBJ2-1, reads KAGVTQTPRYLIKTRGQQVTLSCSPISGHRSVSWYQQTPGQGLQFLFEYFSETQRNKGNFPGRFSGRQFSNSRSEMNVSTLELGDSALYLCASTHSGREGNEQFFGPGTRLTVL.

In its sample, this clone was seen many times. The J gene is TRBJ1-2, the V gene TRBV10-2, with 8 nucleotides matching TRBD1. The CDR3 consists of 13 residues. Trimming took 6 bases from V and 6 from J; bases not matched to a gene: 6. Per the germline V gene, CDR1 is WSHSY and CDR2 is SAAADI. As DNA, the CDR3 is TGCGCCAGCAGGAAGACAGGGGATAATGGCTACACCTTC. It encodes CASRKTGDNGYTF.

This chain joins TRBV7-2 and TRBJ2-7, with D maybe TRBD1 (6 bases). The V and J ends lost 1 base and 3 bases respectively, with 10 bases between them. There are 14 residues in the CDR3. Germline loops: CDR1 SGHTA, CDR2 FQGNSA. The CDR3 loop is CASSLDGQLYEQYF. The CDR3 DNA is TGTGCCAGCAGCTTAGACGGACAGCTCTACGAGCAGTACTTC.

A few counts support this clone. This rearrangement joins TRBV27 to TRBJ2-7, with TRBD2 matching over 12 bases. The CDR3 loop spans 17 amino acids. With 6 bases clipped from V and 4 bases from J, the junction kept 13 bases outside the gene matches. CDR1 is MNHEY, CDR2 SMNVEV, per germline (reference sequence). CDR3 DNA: TGTGCCAGCAGGTTGAATGGACTAGCGGGAACAATGTACGAGCAGTACTTC. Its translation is CASRLNGLAGTMYEQYF.

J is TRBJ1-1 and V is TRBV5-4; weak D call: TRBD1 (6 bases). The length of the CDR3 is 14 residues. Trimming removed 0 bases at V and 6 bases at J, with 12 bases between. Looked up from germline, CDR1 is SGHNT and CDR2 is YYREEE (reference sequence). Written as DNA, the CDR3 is TGTGCCAGCAGCTTGGATAAGGGGGTCTCTGAAGCTTTCTTT. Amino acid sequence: CASSLDKGVSEAFF.

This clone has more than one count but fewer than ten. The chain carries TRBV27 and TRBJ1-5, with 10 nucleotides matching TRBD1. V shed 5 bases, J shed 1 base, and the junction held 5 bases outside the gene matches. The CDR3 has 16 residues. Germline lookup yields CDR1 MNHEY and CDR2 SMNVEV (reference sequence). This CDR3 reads CASSPRDRGSNQPQHF. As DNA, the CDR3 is TGTGCCAGCAGTCCACGGGACAGGGGAAGCAATCAGCCCCAGCATTTT.

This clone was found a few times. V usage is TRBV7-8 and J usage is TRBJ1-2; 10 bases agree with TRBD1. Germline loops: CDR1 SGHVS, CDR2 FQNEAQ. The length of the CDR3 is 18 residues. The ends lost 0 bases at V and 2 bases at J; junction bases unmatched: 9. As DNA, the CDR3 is TGTGCCAGCAGCTTAGCCGTTTTTTTGGGACAGGGGAACTATGGCTACACCTTC. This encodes CASSLAVFLGQGNYGYTF.

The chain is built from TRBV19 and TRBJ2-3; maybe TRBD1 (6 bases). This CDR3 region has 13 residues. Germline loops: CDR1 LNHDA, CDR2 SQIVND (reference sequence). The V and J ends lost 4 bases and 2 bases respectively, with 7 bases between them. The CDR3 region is CASSRDNTDTQYF. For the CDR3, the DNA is TGTGCCAGTAGTAGGGACAACACAGATACGCAGTATTTT.

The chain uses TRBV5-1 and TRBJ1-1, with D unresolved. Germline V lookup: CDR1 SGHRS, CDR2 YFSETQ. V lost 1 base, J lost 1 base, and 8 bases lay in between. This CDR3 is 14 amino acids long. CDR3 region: CASSLSGGNTEAFF. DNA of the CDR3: TGCGCCAGCAGCTTGTCCGGCGGGAACACTGAAGCTTTCTTT.

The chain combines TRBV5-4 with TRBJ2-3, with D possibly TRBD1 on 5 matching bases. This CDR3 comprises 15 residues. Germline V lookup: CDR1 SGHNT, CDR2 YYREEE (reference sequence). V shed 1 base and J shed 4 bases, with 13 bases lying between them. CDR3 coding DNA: TGTGCCAGCAGCTTGAACAACAGGATTCCAGATACGCAGTATTTT. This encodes CASSLNNRIPDTQYF. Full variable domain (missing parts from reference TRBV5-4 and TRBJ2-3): ETGVTQSPTHLIKTRGQQVTLRCSSQSGHNTVSWYQQALGQGPQFIFQYYREEENGRGNFPPRFSGLQFPNYSSELNVNALELDDSALYLCASSLNNRIPDTQYFGPGTRLTVL.

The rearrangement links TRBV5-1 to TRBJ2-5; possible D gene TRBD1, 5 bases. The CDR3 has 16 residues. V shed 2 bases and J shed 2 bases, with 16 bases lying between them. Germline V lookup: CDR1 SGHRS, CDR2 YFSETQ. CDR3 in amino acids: CASSFPAGLFQETQYF. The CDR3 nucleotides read TGCGCCAGCAGCTTTCCGGCAGGGCTCTTTCAAGAGACCCAGTACTTC.

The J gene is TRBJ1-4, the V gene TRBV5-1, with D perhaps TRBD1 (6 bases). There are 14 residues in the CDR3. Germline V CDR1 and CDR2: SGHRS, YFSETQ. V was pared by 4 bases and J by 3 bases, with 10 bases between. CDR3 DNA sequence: TGCGCCAGCAGCAAAAGGACAGCTAATGAAAAACTGTTTTTT. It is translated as CASSKRTANEKLFF.

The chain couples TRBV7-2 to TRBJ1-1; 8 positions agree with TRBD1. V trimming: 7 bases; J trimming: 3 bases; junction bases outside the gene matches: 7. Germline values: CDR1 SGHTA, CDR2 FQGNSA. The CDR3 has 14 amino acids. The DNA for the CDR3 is TGTGCCAGCAATATACAGGGGGGGGACACTGAAGCTTTCTTT. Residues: CASNIQGGDTEAFF.

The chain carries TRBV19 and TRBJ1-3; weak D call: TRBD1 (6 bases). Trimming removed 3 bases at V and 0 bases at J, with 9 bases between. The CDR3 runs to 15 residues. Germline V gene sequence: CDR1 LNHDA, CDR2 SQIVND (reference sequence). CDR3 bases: TGTGCCAGTAGTATGGGACAACGCTCTGGAAACACCATATATTTT. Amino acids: CASSMGQRSGNTIYF. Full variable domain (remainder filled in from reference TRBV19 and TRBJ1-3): DGGITQSPKYLFRKEGQNVTLSCEQNLNHDAMYWYRQDPGQGLRLIYYSQIVNDFQKGDIAEGYSVSREKKESFPLTVTSAQKNPTAFYLCASSMGQRSGNTIYFGEGSWLTVV.

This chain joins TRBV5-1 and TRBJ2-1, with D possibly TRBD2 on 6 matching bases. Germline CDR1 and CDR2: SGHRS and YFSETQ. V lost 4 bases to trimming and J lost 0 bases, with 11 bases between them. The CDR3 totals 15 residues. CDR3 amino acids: CASSEGRSSYNEQFF. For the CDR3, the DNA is TGCGCCAGCAGCGAAGGGAGGAGCTCCTACAATGAGCAGTTCTTC.

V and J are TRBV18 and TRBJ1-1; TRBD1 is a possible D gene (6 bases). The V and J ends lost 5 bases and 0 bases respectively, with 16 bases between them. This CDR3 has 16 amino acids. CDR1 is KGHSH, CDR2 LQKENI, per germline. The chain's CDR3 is CASSTVGGLMNTEAFF. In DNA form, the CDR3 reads TGTGCCAGCTCAACAGTAGGGGGTTTGATGAACACTGAAGCTTTCTTT.

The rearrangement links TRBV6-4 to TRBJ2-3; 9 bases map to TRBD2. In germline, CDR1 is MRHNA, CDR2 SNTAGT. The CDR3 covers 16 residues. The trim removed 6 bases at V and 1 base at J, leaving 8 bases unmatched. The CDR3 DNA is TGTGCCAGCAGCCCCTATAGCGGGAGTCGCACAGATACGCAGTATTTT. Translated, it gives CASSPYSGSRTDTQYF.

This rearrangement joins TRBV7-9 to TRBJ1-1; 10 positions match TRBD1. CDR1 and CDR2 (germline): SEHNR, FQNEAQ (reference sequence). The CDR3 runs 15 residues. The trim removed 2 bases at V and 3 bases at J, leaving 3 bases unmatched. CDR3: CASSLLGTGDTEAFF. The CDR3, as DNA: TGTGCCAGCAGCTTACTAGGGACAGGGGACACTGAAGCTTTCTTT.

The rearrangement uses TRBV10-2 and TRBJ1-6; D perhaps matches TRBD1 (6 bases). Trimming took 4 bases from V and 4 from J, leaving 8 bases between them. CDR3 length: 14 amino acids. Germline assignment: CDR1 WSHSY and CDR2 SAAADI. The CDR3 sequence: CASSGTGYNSPLHF. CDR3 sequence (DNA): TGCGCCAGCAGTGGTACAGGGTATAATTCACCCCTCCACTTT.

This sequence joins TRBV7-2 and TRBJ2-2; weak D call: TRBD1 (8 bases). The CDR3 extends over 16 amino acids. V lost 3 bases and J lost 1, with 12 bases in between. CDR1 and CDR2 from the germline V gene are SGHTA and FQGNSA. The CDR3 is CASSLGGTGNTGELFF. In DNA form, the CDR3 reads TGTGCCAGCAGCTTGGGGGGGACAGGGAACACCGGGGAGCTGTTTTTT.

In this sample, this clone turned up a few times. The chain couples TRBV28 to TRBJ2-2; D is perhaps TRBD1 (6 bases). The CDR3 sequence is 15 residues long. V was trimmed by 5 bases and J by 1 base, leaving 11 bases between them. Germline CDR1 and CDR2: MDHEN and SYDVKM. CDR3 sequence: CASSLTGKNTGELFF. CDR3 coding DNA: TGTGCCAGCAGTCTGACAGGAAAGAACACCGGGGAGCTGTTTTTT.